The 6 T cell receptor beta chains listed next were all sequenced from one sample in a study of blood T cell repertoires in COVID-19. The repertoire was sequenced with immunoSEQ multiplex PCR; TCRdb's copy has only in-frame clones and lacks some. Among 250,000 to 300,000 clones listed, about 85% were seen once. The sample comprised peripheral blood. The receptors were gathered from a man in his 60s with acute or convalescent COVID-19.

V and J are TRBV19 and TRBJ1-1, with a possible D match to TRBD1 (5 bases). This CDR3 spans 19 amino acids. V was cut by 0 bases and J by 0 bases, with 20 bases left in between. Germline loops: CDR1 LNHDA, CDR2 SQIVND (reference sequence). In DNA form, the CDR3 reads TGTGCCAGTAGTATAGATACCCGGGACTTCAGCCCCATGAACACTGAAGCTTTCTTT. It specifies CASSIDTRDFSPMNTEAFF.

There are a few counts of this clone. Different DNA sequences within this sample yield the same CDR3. The rearrangement uses TRBV7-2 and TRBJ2-5; the match to TRBD2 covers 8 bases. Trimming took 1 base from V and 1 from J; bases not matched to a gene: 2. CDR1 is SGHTA, CDR2 FQGNSA, per germline. CDR3 length: 15 residues. This chain's CDR3 is CASSLGLAGQETQYF. The CDR3 bases are TGTGCCAGCAGCTTAGGGCTAGCGGGCCAAGAGACCCAGTACTTC.

The J gene is TRBJ1-2, the V gene TRBV2; D call uncertain. CDR1 SNHLY and CDR2 FYNNEI come from the germline V gene. This CDR3 is 13 amino acids long. V shed 7 bases and J shed 2 bases, with 11 bases lying between them. CDR3 residues: CASMRDRNYGYTF. CDR3 sequence (DNA): TGTGCCAGCATGAGGGATCGAAACTATGGCTACACCTTC.

V gene TRBV29-1 combines with J gene TRBJ2-7; 8 bases are a match to TRBD1. Unmatched junction bases numbered 4, after V lost 3 bases and J lost 6 bases. CDR3 size: 12 residues. Germline-derived CDR1 and CDR2 are SQVTM and ANQGSEA. CDR3 residues: CSVDVDRAEQYF. CDR3 sequence (DNA): TGCAGCGTTGATGTGGACAGGGCCGAGCAGTACTTC.

The chain uses TRBV7-3 and TRBJ2-1, with TRBD2 identical over 11 bases. The CDR3 is made up of 15 amino acids. In germline, CDR1 is SGHTA, CDR2 FQGTGA. Germline trimming cut 5 bases from V and 3 bases from J; bases unmatched to any gene: 3. The CDR3 loop is CASSPGLAGYNEQFF. In DNA form, the CDR3 reads TGTGCCAGCAGCCCAGGACTAGCGGGCTACAATGAGCAGTTCTTC.

This clone was observed once. V is TRBV6-6 and J is TRBJ2-5, with D possibly being TRBD2 (5 bases). Germline values: CDR1 MNHNY, CDR2 SVGAGI (reference sequence). The CDR3 has 15 amino acids. Trimming stripped 2 bases from V and 2 bases from J, with 12 bases between. The CDR3 here is CASSYRGKSQETQYF. The CDR3 region has the DNA TGTGCCAGCAGTTACCGGGGAAAATCACAAGAGACCCAGTACTTC.